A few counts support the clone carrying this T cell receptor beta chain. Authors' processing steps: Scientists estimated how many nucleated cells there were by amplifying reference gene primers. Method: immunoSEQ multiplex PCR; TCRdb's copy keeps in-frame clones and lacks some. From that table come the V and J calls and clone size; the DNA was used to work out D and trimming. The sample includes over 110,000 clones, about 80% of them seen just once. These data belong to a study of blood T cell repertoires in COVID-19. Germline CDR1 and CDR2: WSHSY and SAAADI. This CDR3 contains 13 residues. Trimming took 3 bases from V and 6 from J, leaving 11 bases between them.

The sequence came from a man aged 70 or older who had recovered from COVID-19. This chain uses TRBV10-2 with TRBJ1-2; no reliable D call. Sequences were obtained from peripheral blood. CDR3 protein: CASSDPLEHGYTF. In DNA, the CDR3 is TGCGCCAGCAGTGACCCGCTGGAGCATGGCTACACCTTC.